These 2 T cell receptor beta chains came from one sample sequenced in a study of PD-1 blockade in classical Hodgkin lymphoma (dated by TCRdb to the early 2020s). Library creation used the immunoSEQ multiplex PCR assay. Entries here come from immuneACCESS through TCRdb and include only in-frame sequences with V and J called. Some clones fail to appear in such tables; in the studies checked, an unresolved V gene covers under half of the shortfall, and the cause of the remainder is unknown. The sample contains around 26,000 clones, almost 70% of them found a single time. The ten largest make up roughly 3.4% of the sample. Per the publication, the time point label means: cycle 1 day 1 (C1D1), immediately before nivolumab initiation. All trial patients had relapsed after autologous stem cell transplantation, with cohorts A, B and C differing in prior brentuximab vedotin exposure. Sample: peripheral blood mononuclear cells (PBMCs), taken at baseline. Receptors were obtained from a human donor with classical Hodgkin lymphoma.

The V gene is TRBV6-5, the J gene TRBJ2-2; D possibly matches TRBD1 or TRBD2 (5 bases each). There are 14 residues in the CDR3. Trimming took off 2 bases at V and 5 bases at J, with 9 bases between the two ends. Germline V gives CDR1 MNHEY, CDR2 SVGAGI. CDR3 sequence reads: CASSYSEGTGELFF. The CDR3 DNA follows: TGTGCCAGCAGTTACAGTGAGGGGACCGGGGAGCTGTTTTTT.

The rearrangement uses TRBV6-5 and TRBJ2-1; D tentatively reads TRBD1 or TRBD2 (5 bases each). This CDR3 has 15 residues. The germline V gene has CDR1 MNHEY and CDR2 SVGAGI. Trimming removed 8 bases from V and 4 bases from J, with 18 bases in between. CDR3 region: CASGVSGTGYNEQFF. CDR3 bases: TGTGCCAGCGGCGTATCCGGGACGGGGTACAATGAGCAGTTCTTC.